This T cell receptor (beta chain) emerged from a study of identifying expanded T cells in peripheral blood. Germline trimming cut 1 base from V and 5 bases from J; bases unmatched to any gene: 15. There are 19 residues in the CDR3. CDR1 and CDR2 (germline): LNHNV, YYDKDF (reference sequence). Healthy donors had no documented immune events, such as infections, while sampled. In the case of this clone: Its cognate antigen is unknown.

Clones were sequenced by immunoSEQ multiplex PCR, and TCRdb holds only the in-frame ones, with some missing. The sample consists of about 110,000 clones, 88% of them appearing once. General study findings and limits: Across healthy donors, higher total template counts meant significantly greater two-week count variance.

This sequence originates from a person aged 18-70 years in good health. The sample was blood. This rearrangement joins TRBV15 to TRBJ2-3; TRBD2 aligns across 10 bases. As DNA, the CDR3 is TGTGCCACCAGCAGAGGCCGGCTCCAAGCGGGAGGGCGTCAAGATACGCAGTATTTT. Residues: CATSRGRLQAGGRQDTQYF.